This T cell receptor beta chain emerged from a study of radiation and T cells in renal cell carcinoma. Described time point: blood 4 weeks post-SBRT, at nephrectomy. Treatment reported: 15 Gy SBRT to primary tumor, nephrectomy 4 weeks later. Nephrectomy followed 15 Gy stereotactic body radiation by 4 weeks. Serial blood draws occurred at baseline and 2 and 4 weeks post-SBRT. TCRdb's copy holds only in-frame clones and misses some; the assay was immunoSEQ multiplex PCR. Among some 150,000 clones listed, 65% to 90% were seen once. V lost 3 bases to trimming and J lost 4 bases; unmatched junction nucleotides: 7. This CDR3 has 16 amino acids. The germline CDR1 and CDR2 sequences are SGHTA and FQGNSA.

V is TRBV7-2 and J is TRBJ1-2; TRBD1 aligns across 11 bases. This receptor was obtained from a woman in her 50s with renal cell carcinoma. Sequenced here: blood, sampled from a patient whose treatment included radiotherapy and nephrectomy. CDR3 nucleotides: TGTGCCAGCAGCTTGAGGACAGGGGGCGTAGGCTATGGCTACACCTTC. Translation gives CASSLRTGGVGYGYTF.